A selection of T cell receptor beta chains follows, all from one sample in a study of CD8 T cells in ankylosing spondylitis. TCRdb reprocessed the 5' RACE reads via MiXCR and lists one record per CDR3 protein. The sample lists hundreds of thousands of distinct CDR3 sequences; roughly 8.6% were seen once. The sequencing input was blood, either unsorted or a sorted T cell fraction (not recorded which). All receptors derive from a male donor with ankylosing spondylitis or in good health (not recorded which). CDR3s include the opening cysteine and the closing phenylalanine or tryptophan. The order of the fields is clone size, J gene, V gene, D gene, CDR3 protein, CDR3 DNA. The D gene is left open where the match is weak. Rows give clone size only sometimes, using once, few, many, or a class for an expanded clone.

abundance: many; j_gene: TRBJ1-1; v_gene: TRBV20-1; d_gene: TRBD1; CDR3aa: CSAIQGGRPSEAFF; CDR3nt: TGCAGTGCAATACAGGGGGGTAGGCCTTCTGAAGCTTTCTTT
abundance: many; j_gene: TRBJ2-1; v_gene: TRBV9; d_gene: -; CDR3aa: CASSVGGASYNEQFF; CDR3nt: TGTGCCAGCAGCGTCGGGGGAGCATCCTACAATGAGCAGTTCTTC
abundance: few; j_gene: TRBJ1-1; v_gene: TRBV7-9; d_gene: TRBD1; CDR3aa: CASSPAEGEDRASAFF; CDR3nt: TGTGCCAGCAGCCCCGCTGAGGGGGAGGACAGGGCTTCAGCTTTCTTT
abundance: many; j_gene: TRBJ1-4; v_gene: TRBV14; d_gene: TRBD1; CDR3aa: CASSQHLGQGTEKLFF; CDR3nt: TGTGCCAGCAGCCAACATCTGGGACAGGGTACAGAAAAACTGTTTTTT
abundance: many; j_gene: TRBJ1-6; v_gene: TRBV27; d_gene: -; CDR3aa: CASNVQGPNSPLHF; CDR3nt: TGTGCCAGCAACGTACAGGGACCTAATTCACCCCTCCACTTT
abundance: many; j_gene: TRBJ1-4; v_gene: TRBV29-1; d_gene: -; CDR3aa: CSVGVSFNEKLFF; CDR3nt: TGCAGCGTTGGGGTCAGTTTTAATGAAAAACTGTTTTTT
abundance: -; j_gene: TRBJ1-4; v_gene: TRBV5-1; d_gene: -; CDR3aa: CASRGVATNEKLFF; CDR3nt: TGCGCCAGCCGAGGGGTCGCGACTAATGAAAAACTGTTTTTT
abundance: many; j_gene: TRBJ2-7; v_gene: TRBV29-1; d_gene: TRBD1; CDR3aa: CSPFPRDRVLEQYF; CDR3nt: TGCAGCCCTTTTCCCCGGGACAGGGTTCTCGAGCAGTACTTC
abundance: few; j_gene: TRBJ2-2; v_gene: TRBV12-3/TRBV12-4; d_gene: TRBD2; CDR3aa: CASRRPGGGELFF; CDR3nt: TGTGCCAGCAGGAGGCCGGGGGGCGGGGAGCTGTTTTTT
abundance: many; j_gene: TRBJ1-6; v_gene: TRBV25-1; d_gene: TRBD1; CDR3aa: CASKVTGPSGSLHF; CDR3nt: TGTGCCAGCAAAGTGACAGGGCCATCAGGGTCCCTCCACTTT
abundance: many; j_gene: TRBJ2-7; v_gene: TRBV9; d_gene: -; CDR3aa: CASSVGQDYEQYF; CDR3nt: TGTGCCAGCAGCGTAGGACAGGACTACGAGCAGTACTTC